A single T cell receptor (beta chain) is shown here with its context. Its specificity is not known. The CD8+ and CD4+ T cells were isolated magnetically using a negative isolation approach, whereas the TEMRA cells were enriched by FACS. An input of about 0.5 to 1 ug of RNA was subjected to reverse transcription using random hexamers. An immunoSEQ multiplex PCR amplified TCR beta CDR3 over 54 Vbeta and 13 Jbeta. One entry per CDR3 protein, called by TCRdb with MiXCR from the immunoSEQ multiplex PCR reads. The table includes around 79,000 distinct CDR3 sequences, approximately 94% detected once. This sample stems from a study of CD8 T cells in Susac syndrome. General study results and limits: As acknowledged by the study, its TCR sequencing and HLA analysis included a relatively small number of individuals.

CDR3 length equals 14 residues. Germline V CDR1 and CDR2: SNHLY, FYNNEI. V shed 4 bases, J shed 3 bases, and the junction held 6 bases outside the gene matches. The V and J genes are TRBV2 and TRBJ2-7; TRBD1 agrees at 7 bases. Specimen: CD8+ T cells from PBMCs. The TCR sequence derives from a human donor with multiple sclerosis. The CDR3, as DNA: TGTGCCAGCAGTGCCGGGACAGCCGGCTACGAGCAGTACTTC. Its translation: CASSAGTAGYEQYF. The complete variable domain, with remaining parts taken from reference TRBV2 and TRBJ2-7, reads EPEVTQTPSHQVTQMGQEVILRCVPISNHLYFYWYRQILGQKVEFLVSFYNNEISEKSEIFDDQFSVERPDGSNFTLKIRSTKLEDSAMYFCASSAGTAGYEQYFGPGTRLTVT.